Sequencing of this T cell receptor (beta chain) was carried out in a study of regulatory T cells in long-lasting Graves disease. Time point denoted: persistent/refractory GD, antithyroid drugs over 5 years with positive TRAb. From PBMCs, RNA was extracted and then used to make the TCR library. Germline V CDR1 and CDR2: DFQATT, SNEGSKA (reference sequence). This CDR3 has 14 amino acids. The V gene end was trimmed by 3 bases and the J gene end by 8 bases; junction bases not matched to a gene: 8. This clonotype has only a few counts. Combining iRepertoire HTBI primers with Arm-PCR of CDR3 regions, the authors built TCR beta libraries. TCRdb passed the multiplex PCR reads through MiXCR, listing each CDR3 protein once. Among approximately 400,000 distinct CDR3 sequences, roughly 20% were seen once, and the ten largest hold about a fifth.

The starting material was peripheral blood mononuclear cells (PBMCs), obtained when the disease was refractory, from a patient treated with antithyroid drugs. The sequence came from a female donor with Graves disease. The chain carries TRBV20-1 and TRBJ1-1, with 11 bases aligning to TRBD1. The CDR3 sequence: CSARGDRGVREAFF. The CDR3, as DNA: TGCAGTGCTAGGGGGGACAGGGGGGTTAGGGAAGCTTTCTTT.